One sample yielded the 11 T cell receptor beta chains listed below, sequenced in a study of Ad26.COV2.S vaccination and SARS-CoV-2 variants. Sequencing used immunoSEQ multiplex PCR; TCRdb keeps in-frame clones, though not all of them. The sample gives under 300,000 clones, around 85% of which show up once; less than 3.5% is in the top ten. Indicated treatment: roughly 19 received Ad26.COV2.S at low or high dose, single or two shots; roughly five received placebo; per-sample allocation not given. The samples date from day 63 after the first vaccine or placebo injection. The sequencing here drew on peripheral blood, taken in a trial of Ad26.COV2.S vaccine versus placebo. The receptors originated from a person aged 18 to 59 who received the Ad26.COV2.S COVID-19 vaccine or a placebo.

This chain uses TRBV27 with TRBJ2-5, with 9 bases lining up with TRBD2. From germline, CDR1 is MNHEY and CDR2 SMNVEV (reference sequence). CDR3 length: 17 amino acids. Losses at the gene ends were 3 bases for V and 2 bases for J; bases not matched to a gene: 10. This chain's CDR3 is CASSFLVSSGTQETQYF. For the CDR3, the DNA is TGTGCCAGCAGTTTCTTGGTGTCTAGCGGGACACAAGAGACCCAGTACTTC.

The CDR3 DNA reads as TGTGCCAGCAGTTACTCGAAATTGAGTACGGCCTATCAAAACTATGGCTACACCTTC. Amino acid sequence: CASSYSKLSTAYQNYGYTF. The chain links TRBV6-2 or TRBV6-3 to TRBJ1-2; D not resolved. This CDR3 contains 19 residues. Germline values: CDR1 MNHEY, CDR2 SVGEGT. Trimming removed 0 bases at V and 2 bases at J, with 22 bases between.

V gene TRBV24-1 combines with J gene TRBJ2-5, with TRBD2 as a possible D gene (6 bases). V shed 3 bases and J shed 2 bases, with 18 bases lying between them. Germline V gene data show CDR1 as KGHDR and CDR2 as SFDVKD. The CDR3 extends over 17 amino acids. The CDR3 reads CATSDPRVLSGQETQYF. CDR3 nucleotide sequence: TGTGCCACCAGTGATCCCAGGGTTCTAAGCGGGCAAGAGACCCAGTACTTC.

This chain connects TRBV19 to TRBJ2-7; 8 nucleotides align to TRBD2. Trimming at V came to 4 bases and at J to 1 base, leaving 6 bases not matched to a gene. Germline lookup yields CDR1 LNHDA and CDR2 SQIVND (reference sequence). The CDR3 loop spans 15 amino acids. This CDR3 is CASSTHSGESYEQYF. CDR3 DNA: TGTGCCAGTAGTACCCATAGCGGGGAGTCCTACGAGCAGTACTTC.

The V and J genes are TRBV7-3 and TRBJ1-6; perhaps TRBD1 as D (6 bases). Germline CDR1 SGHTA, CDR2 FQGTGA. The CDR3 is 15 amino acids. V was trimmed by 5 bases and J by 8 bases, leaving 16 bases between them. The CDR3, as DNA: TGTGCCAGCAGCCCCACGGGCAGGGGTGATTCACCCCTCCACTTT. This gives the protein CASSPTGRGDSPLHF.

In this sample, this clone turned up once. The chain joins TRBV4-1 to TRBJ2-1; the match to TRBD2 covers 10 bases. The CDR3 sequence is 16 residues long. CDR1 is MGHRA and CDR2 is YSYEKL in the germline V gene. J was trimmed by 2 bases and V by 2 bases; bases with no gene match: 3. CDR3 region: CASSQILAGAYNEQFF. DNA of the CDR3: TGCGCCAGCAGCCAAATTCTAGCGGGAGCCTACAATGAGCAGTTCTTC.

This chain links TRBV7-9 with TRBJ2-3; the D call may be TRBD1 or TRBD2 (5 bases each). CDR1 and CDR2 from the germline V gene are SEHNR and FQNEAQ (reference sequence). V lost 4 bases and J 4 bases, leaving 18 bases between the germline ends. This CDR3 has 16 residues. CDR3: CASSSAGTLAADTQYF. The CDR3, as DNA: TGTGCCAGCAGCTCCGCCGGGACCCTGGCCGCAGATACGCAGTATTTT.

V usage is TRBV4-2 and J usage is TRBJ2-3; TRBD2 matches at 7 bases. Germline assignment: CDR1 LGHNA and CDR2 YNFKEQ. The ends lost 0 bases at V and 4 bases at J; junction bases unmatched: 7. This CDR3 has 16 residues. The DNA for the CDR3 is TGTGCCAGCAGCCAAGAAGGGGCGGGAGTCCCAGATACGCAGTATTTT. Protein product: CASSQEGAGVPDTQYF.

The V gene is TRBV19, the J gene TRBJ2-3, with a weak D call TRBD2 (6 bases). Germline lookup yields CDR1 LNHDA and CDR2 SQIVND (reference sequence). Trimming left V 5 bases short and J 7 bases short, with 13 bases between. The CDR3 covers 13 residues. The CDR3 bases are TGTGCCAGTAGTTTTGGGGGAGGTTATACGCAGTATTTT. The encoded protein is CASSFGGGYTQYF.

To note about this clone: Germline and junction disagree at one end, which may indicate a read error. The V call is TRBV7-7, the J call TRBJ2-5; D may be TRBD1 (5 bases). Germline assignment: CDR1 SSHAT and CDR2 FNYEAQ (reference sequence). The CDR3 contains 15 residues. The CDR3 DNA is TGTGCTAGCAGCTCCCAGCCTGGGGCAGGAGAGACCCAGTACTTC. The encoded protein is CASSSQPGAGETQYF.

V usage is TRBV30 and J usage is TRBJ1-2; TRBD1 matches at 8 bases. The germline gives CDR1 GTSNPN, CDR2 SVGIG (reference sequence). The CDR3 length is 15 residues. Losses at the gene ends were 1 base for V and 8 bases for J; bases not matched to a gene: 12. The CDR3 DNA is TGTGCCTGGAGTGAACTATCAGGGGGCCGGGAGGGCTACACCTTC. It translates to CAWSELSGGREGYTF.